These 20 T cell receptor beta chains were sequenced from one sample in a study of cytomegalovirus exposure and HLA in healthy donors. The PCR employed 60 Vbeta primers together with 13 Jbeta primers. Assay: immunoSEQ multiplex PCR; the TCRdb copy retains only in-frame clones and omits some. The table for this sample gives 65,000 to 90,000 clones. The source material was PBMCs. These TCRs come from a female donor in good health and CMV-seropositive.

The genes are TRBV6-5 and TRBJ2-1; 7 bases agree with TRBD2. Trimming took 3 bases from V and 4 from J; bases not matched to a gene: 9. The CDR3 extends over 16 amino acids. Germline CDR1 and CDR2: MNHEY and SVGAGI. This chain's CDR3 is CASSYGGGSPYNEQFF. CDR3 nucleotide sequence: TGTGCCAGCAGTTATGGTGGCGGGAGTCCTTACAATGAGCAGTTCTTC.

The rearrangement links TRBV5-1 to TRBJ2-7, with TRBD1 matching over 8 bases. V lost 3 bases, J lost 6 bases, and 8 bases stayed unmatched. Germline-derived CDR1 and CDR2 are SGHRS and YFSETQ. The CDR3 runs 14 residues. The CDR3 spells CASSSGAGGGEQYF. CDR3 coding DNA: TGCGCCAGCAGCTCGGGAGCAGGGGGCGGCGAGCAGTACTTC.

CDR3: CASSAEGLSYEQYF. The CDR3 DNA reads TGTGCCAGCAGTGCAGAGGGCCTCTCCTACGAGCAGTACTTC. This rearrangement joins TRBV2 to TRBJ2-7; TRBD2 might be the D (5 bases). Trimming stripped 4 bases from V and 0 bases from J, with 10 bases between. Germline V gene data show CDR1 as SNHLY and CDR2 as FYNNEI. There are 14 residues in the CDR3. The whole variable domain, filled in from reference TRBV2 and TRBJ2-7, reads EPEVTQTPSHQVTQMGQEVILRCVPISNHLYFYWYRQILGQKVEFLVSFYNNEISEKSEIFDDQFSVERPDGSNFTLKIRSTKLEDSAMYFCASSAEGLSYEQYFGPGTRLTVT.

This rearrangement joins TRBV29-1 to TRBJ2-1; 14 nucleotides line up with TRBD2. Trimming cost V 7 bases and J 5 bases; bases outside gene matches: 13. CDR3 length equals 17 residues. Germline loops: CDR1 SQVTM, CDR2 ANQGSEA. CDR3 sequence: CSGRGTSGRDSDNEQFF. CDR3 bases: TGCAGCGGGCGGGGGACTAGCGGGAGAGATTCAGACAATGAGCAGTTCTTC.

V gene TRBV4-2 combines with J gene TRBJ2-1; D may be TRBD1 (6 bases). Trimming stripped 2 bases from V and 1 base from J, with 9 bases between. Germline CDR1 is LGHNA and CDR2 is YNFKEQ. The CDR3 has 15 residues. The CDR3 DNA follows: TGTGCCAGCAGCCAACCAGGACAGTCCTACAATGAGCAGTTCTTC. Residues: CASSQPGQSYNEQFF.

V and J are TRBV7-3 and TRBJ2-1; TRBD2 matches 9 bases. The CDR3 runs to 15 residues. The V segment lost 4 bases and the J segment 3 bases; nucleotides outside the gene matches: 4. Per the germline V gene, CDR1 is SGHTA and CDR2 is FQGTGA. Here the CDR3 reads CASSSSGAHYNEQFF. CDR3 coding DNA: TGTGCCAGCAGCTCTAGCGGGGCGCACTACAATGAGCAGTTCTTC.

The chain has TRBV19 and TRBJ1-3; no firm D call. Trimming took off 2 bases at V and 0 bases at J, with 11 bases between the two ends. The CDR3 has 16 amino acids. Germline-derived CDR1 and CDR2 are LNHDA and SQIVND (reference sequence). The CDR3 coding sequence is TGTGCCAGTAGTATAACAATTGCTAGCTCTGGAAACACCATATATTTT. Encoded protein: CASSITIASSGNTIYF.

The rearrangement links TRBV19 to TRBJ2-7, with D maybe TRBD2 (5 bases). The CDR3 is 11 residues long. Germline V gene sequence: CDR1 LNHDA, CDR2 SQIVND (reference sequence). With 9 bases removed from V and 3 bases from J, the gap between germline ends came to 9 bases. CDR3 coding DNA: TGTGCCAGCTCGGGGAACTACGAGCAGTACTTC. Encoded protein: CASSGNYEQYF.

Concerning this clone: Sequence at one end of the junction differs from germline and may be a read error. V usage is TRBV4-1 and J usage is TRBJ2-7, with TRBD1 matching over 8 bases. Per the germline V gene, CDR1 is MGHRA and CDR2 is YSYEKL. The CDR3 runs 14 residues. CDR3 coding DNA: TGCGCCAGTAGCCCGACAGGGGTTTCCTACGAGCAGTACTTC. Its protein product is CASSPTGVSYEQYF.

V gene TRBV6-5 combines with J gene TRBJ1-5; TRBD1 aligns across 7 bases. Germline V gives CDR1 MNHEY, CDR2 SVGAGI. CDR3 size: 13 residues. V trimming: 6 bases; J trimming: 5 bases; junction bases outside the gene matches: 4. This CDR3 is CASSRQGYQPQHF. CDR3 coding DNA: TGTGCCAGCAGCAGACAGGGTTATCAGCCCCAGCATTTT.

This rearrangement joins TRBV6-5 to TRBJ2-1; D perhaps matches TRBD1 (5 bases). V was clipped by 4 bases and J by 9 bases, with 16 bases between them. CDR1 is MNHEY and CDR2 is SVGAGI in the germline V gene. CDR3 length equals 14 residues. This CDR3 reads CASSSYSGWFEQFF. CDR3 in DNA: TGTGCCAGCAGTTCTTATTCAGGGTGGTTTGAGCAGTTCTTC.

The gene calls are TRBV5-1 and TRBJ2-1; D not certain. Germline V gene sequence: CDR1 SGHRS, CDR2 YFSETQ. The CDR3 runs 13 residues. Trimming stripped 1 base from V and 5 bases from J, with 7 bases between. CDR3 amino acids: CASSLTRNNEQFF. The CDR3 region has the DNA TGCGCCAGCAGCTTGACCAGGAACAATGAGCAGTTCTTC.

This chain joins TRBV7-2 and TRBJ2-3, with 10 bases fitting TRBD2. The CDR3 is made up of 16 amino acids. Germline trimming cut 5 bases from V and 0 bases from J; bases unmatched to any gene: 5. Per germline, CDR1 SGHTA and CDR2 FQGNSA. In DNA form, the CDR3 reads TGTGCCAGCAGCCCCCCGGGACTAGCGAGCACAGATACGCAGTATTTT. This codes for CASSPPGLASTDTQYF.

This chain links TRBV2 with TRBJ1-1, with 9 bases that match TRBD1. The V gene end was trimmed by 3 bases and the J gene end by 9 bases; junction bases not matched to a gene: 5. CDR1 and CDR2 (germline): SNHLY, FYNNEI. The CDR3 has 13 amino acids. CDR3 loop: CASSDAGTGQAFF. DNA for the CDR3: TGTGCCAGCAGTGATGCTGGGACAGGGCAAGCTTTCTTT. The variable domain in full, completed from reference TRBV2 and TRBJ1-1, reads EPEVTQTPSHQVTQMGQEVILRCVPISNHLYFYWYRQILGQKVEFLVSFYNNEISEKSEIFDDQFSVERPDGSNFTLKIRSTKLEDSAMYFCASSDAGTGQAFFGQGTRLTVV.

The genes are TRBV15 and TRBJ1-5; D is uncertain. The CDR3 spans 15 residues. Germline loops: CDR1 LNHNV, CDR2 YYDKDF (reference sequence). Trimming cost V 1 base and J 3 bases, with 10 bases left between them. The CDR3 DNA reads as TGTGCCACCAGCAGAGTGGGAGTCATCAATCAGCCCCAGCATTTT. Its protein is CATSRVGVINQPQHF.

This chain connects TRBV6-1 to TRBJ2-2; 7 nucleotides line up with TRBD2. V lost 4 bases to trimming and J lost 3 bases; unmatched junction nucleotides: 5. The length of the CDR3 is 15 residues. Germline CDR1 reads MNHNS; CDR2 reads SASEGT. The CDR3 region is CASSVMAGDTGELFF. The DNA of the CDR3 is TGTGCCAGCAGTGTAATGGCGGGGGACACCGGGGAGCTGTTTTTT.

The rearrangement links TRBV29-1 to TRBJ1-1; D is perhaps TRBD1 (5 bases). The germline gives CDR1 SQVTM, CDR2 ANQGSEA. The length of the CDR3 is 12 residues. CDR3 sequence reads: CSVSRAATEAFF. CDR3 in DNA: TGCAGTGTGAGCAGGGCGGCCACTGAAGCTTTCTTT.

This sequence joins TRBV5-1 and TRBJ2-3, with 10 bases fitting TRBD2. Trimming cost V 4 bases and J 4 bases; bases outside gene matches: 3. Germline V gene sequence: CDR1 SGHRS, CDR2 YFSETQ. The CDR3 is 14 amino acids. The CDR3 here is CASSRTSGSDTQYF. The CDR3 DNA reads TGCGCCAGCAGCAGGACTAGCGGCTCAGATACGCAGTATTTT.

The J gene is TRBJ2-1, the V gene TRBV11-3; TRBD2 is a possible D gene (5 bases). The CDR3 is 15 residues long. In germline, CDR1 is SGHNT, CDR2 YENEEA. Trimming stripped 1 base from V and 9 bases from J, with 16 bases between. CDR3 bases: TGTGCCAGCAGCTTAGTCCACGAGCGGCTCGGTGAGCAGTTCTTC. Encoded protein: CASSLVHERLGEQFF. Drawing the rest from reference TRBV11-3 and TRBJ2-1, the complete variable domain is EAGVVQSPRYKIIEKKQPVAFWCNPISGHNTLYWYLQNLGQGPELLIRYENEEAVDDSQLPKDRFSAERLKGVDSTLKIQPAELGDSAVYLCASSLVHERLGEQFFGPGTRLTVL.

The chain is built from TRBV28 and TRBJ1-4, with D possibly being TRBD1 (6 bases). The CDR3 is 16 amino acids. V lost 2 bases, J lost 8 bases, and 18 bases lay in between. Per germline, CDR1 MDHEN and CDR2 SYDVKM. The DNA for the CDR3 is TGTGCCAGCAGTTTAGTCGGGGCAGGGGCTCGAGAAAAACTGTTTTTT. This encodes CASSLVGAGAREKLFF.